This paragraph reports one T cell receptor (beta chain). Antigen: not known. Researchers took lesional scalp punch biopsies and peripheral blood from people who were alopecia areata patients. V was clipped by 0 bases and J by 9 bases, with 16 bases between them. Germline V gene lookup returns CDR1 SGDLS and CDR2 YYNGEE. There are 15 residues in the CDR3. The data were taken from a study of CD8+ T cells in alopecia areata. Notes on the study in general: Normal-skin resident alphabeta T cells also appear among scalp sample sequences. Among patients, TCR sharing was less clear than in mice, a difference possibly due in part to HLA diversity in the patient population. Lesional scalp displayed greater clonality than normal scalp, most notably in alopecia totalis/universalis.

cDNA serving as the sequencing template came from extracted, reverse transcribed RNA. TCRdb keeps only in-frame clones here, not all; method: immunoSEQ multiplex PCR. The data show roughly 64,000 clones, roughly two fifths seen once. The gene calls are TRBV9 and TRBJ1-5; D unclear. Material for sequencing was NKG2D-low CD8+ T cells sorted from blood. The receptor comes from a human donor with alopecia areata. The DNA of the CDR3 is TGTGCCAGCAGCGTAGCGGATTCCGGTGGCTCGCCCCAGCATTTT. Its protein is CASSVADSGGSPQHF.